This TCR beta chain was identified during a study of blood T cell repertoires in COVID-19. The wider study: Samples came from the United States, Italy and Spain, spanning acute and convalescent COVID-19. From T cells, B-cell-depleted T cells, or PBMCs came the material, which was cDNA or gDNA.

Germline assignment: CDR1 GTSNPN and CDR2 SVGIG (reference sequence). This CDR3 has 15 residues. The junction had 6 bases not matched to a gene; V was cut back by 2 bases and J by 3 bases. In the original workflow: Using reference gene primer amplification, nucleated cell counts were estimated. Method: immunoSEQ multiplex PCR; TCRdb's copy keeps in-frame clones and lacks some. From that table come the V and J calls and clone size; the DNA was used to work out D and trimming. The sample has around 160,000 clones; 86% are singletons. Material for sequencing was peripheral blood. The receptor was isolated from a man between 18 and 35 years old with acute or convalescent COVID-19. This chain uses TRBV30 with TRBJ1-5, with 8 bases identical to TRBD1. The CDR3 nucleotides read TGTGCCTGGAGTTTAGGACAGGGCAACAATCAGCCCCAGCATTTT. Encoded protein: CAWSLGQGNNQPQHF.